These T cell receptor beta chains were read from a single sample in a study of CD8 T cells in ankylosing spondylitis. TCRdb called the 5' RACE reads again in MiXCR, with one record for every CDR3 protein. This table holds about 540,000 distinct CDR3 sequences, over 9.5% found once. The sample consisted of blood, either unsorted or a sorted T cell fraction (not recorded which). These receptors were taken from a male donor with ankylosing spondylitis. The conserved cysteine and the conserved F or W are not part of the CDR3 here. A D gene is named only where the DNA matches it firmly.

D: -; V: TRBV29-1; J: TRBJ1-2; CDR3: SVRADFNYGYT
D: -; V: TRBV12-3/TRBV12-4; J: TRBJ2-6; CDR3: ASSQGLLSGANVLT
D: -; V: TRBV5-1; J: TRBJ1-1; CDR3: ASSLERQGTEAF
D: -; V: TRBV6-1; J: TRBJ2-1; CDR3: ASRATGNAPIYEQF
D: -; V: TRBV4-2; J: TRBJ2-3; CDR3: ASSQGLGTSDTQY
D: TRBD1; V: TRBV18; J: TRBJ1-1; CDR3: ASSPRDREGTEAF
D: TRBD2; V: TRBV20-1; J: TRBJ2-3; CDR3: SATSGRVATDTQY
D: -; V: TRBV6-5; J: TRBJ2-1; CDR3: ASSYSSGSSYNEQF
D: -; V: TRBV5-1; J: TRBJ2-5; CDR3: ASSLARQGVETQY
D: -; V: TRBV20-1; J: TRBJ1-5; CDR3: SAGRAGQPQH
D: TRBD1; V: TRBV29-1; J: TRBJ2-5; CDR3: SVDRGPRETQY
D: -; V: TRBV12-3/TRBV12-4; J: TRBJ1-2; CDR3: ASSLGRDIYGYT
D: -; V: TRBV24-1; J: TRBJ2-1; CDR3: ATSPGYNEQF
D: TRBD2; V: TRBV11-2; J: TRBJ2-1; CDR3: ASRTSGGEQF
D: -; V: TRBV5-5; J: TRBJ1-2; CDR3: ASSLSLRGDYGYT
D: -; V: TRBV4-1; J: TRBJ2-1; CDR3: ASSPGVATGYNEQF
D: -; V: TRBV12-3/TRBV12-4; J: TRBJ2-2; CDR3: ASIRGRTNTGELF
D: TRBD1; V: TRBV12-3/TRBV12-4; J: TRBJ1-2; CDR3: ASSLDPTGTYGYT
D: TRBD1; V: TRBV5-1; J: TRBJ1-1; CDR3: ASSPRLRDREAF
D: TRBD2; V: TRBV4-1; J: TRBJ2-5; CDR3: ASSHGGLAGQQETQY
D: -; V: TRBV5-1; J: TRBJ1-1; CDR3: ASSLARNTEAF
D: TRBD1; V: TRBV12-3/TRBV12-4; J: TRBJ2-4; CDR3: ASSRTGDAGSAKNIQY
D: TRBD2; V: TRBV20-1; J: TRBJ2-1; CDR3: SAAGAGGVYEQF
D: -; V: TRBV6-1; J: TRBJ2-1; CDR3: ASSRDNNEQF
D: -; V: TRBV13; J: TRBJ1-2; CDR3: ASSLTDRTLEYGRT
D: -; V: TRBV11-3; J: TRBJ2-3; CDR3: ASSLHTDTQY
D: TRBD1; V: TRBV25-1; J: TRBJ2-2; CDR3: ASSDSGGANTGELF
D: TRBD2; V: TRBV20-1; J: TRBJ2-1; CDR3: SVRAPAGNNEQF
D: TRBD1; V: TRBV5-5; J: TRBJ1-1; CDR3: ASSLVDRGNTEAF
D: TRBD2; V: TRBV5-1; J: TRBJ2-5; CDR3: ASRQVSGSGETQY
D: TRBD1; V: TRBV20-1; J: TRBJ2-5; CDR3: SAFGTGIETQY